Below, 9 T cell receptor beta chains from the same sample are listed, as sequenced in a study of shared clonotypes between healthy human individuals. Clones were read by immunoSEQ multiplex PCR, and TCRdb kept only the in-frame ones, dropping some. The table includes 2 million to 2.5 million clones, approximately 94% detected once. Terminally differentiated effector memory CD45RA+ cells were excluded from the naive CD8 cells, which were CD45RO-negative and positively selected for CCR7. The specimen sequenced was naive CD8+ T cells from PBMCs. These receptors originate from a man younger than 35 in good health. Some clones in this sample may be carry-over from other donors' samples.

The chain links TRBV19 to TRBJ2-1; TRBD2 agrees at 8 bases. V lost 3 bases and J lost 3; bases outside the gene matches: 10. The CDR3 has 17 residues. Germline V gene data show CDR1 as LNHDA and CDR2 as SQIVND (reference sequence). For the CDR3, the DNA is TGTGCCAGTAGTATTCAAGCGGGAGTCGAGTTCTACAATGAGCAGTTCTTC. Its translation is CASSIQAGVEFYNEQFF.

There are a few counts of this clone. J is TRBJ1-5 and V is TRBV28; D uncertain. Between the trimmed V and J ends, which lost 6 bases and 0 bases, there was a span of 12 bases. Germline V lookup: CDR1 MDHEN, CDR2 SYDVKM. The CDR3 is made up of 15 amino acids. For the CDR3, the DNA is TGTGCCAGCAGAAGTCTGGCAGGTAGCAATCAGCCCCAGCATTTT. It translates to CASRSLAGSNQPQHF.

The V and J genes are TRBV12-1 and TRBJ2-5; the table's D call TRBD2 went unverified against the DNA. TRBV12-1 corresponds to a pseudogene. CDR3 length: 15 amino acids. The DNA of the CDR3 is TGTGCCAGCAGCGGGAGGGGACTAGCGGTAGGGACCCAGTACTTC. Translation: CASSGRGLAVGTQYF.

The sample holds one count of this clone. The chain is built from TRBV28 and TRBJ1-5; unclear D gene. This CDR3 region has 14 residues. Germline V gives CDR1 MDHEN, CDR2 SYDVKM. V shed 5 bases and J shed 1 base, with 9 bases lying between them. The CDR3 loop is CASSPLGSNQPQHF. CDR3 in DNA: TGTGCCAGCAGTCCCCTCGGGAGCAATCAGCCCCAGCATTTT.

The J gene is TRBJ1-3, the V gene TRBV7-9; D gene uncertain. The CDR3 runs 16 residues. Germline V gene sequence: CDR1 SEHNR, CDR2 FQNEAQ (reference sequence). The V end was cut by 3 bases, the J end by 0 bases, with 12 bases between. In nucleotides, the CDR3 is TGTGCCAGCAGCTTCCAGGACGACGGCTCTGGAAACACCATATATTTT. Translated: CASSFQDDGSGNTIYF.

The genes are TRBV28 and TRBJ2-7; 7 bases are shared with TRBD2. Germline trimming cut 5 bases from V and 2 bases from J; bases unmatched to any gene: 6. Germline CDR1 reads MDHEN; CDR2 reads SYDVKM. The CDR3 is made up of 14 amino acids. The CDR3 spells CASSIGLGAYEQYF. The CDR3 nucleotides read TGTGCCAGCAGTATAGGACTAGGTGCCTACGAGCAGTACTTC.

This clone was seen once. The chain couples TRBV5-1 to TRBJ2-1; 7 bases line up with TRBD1. This CDR3 has 14 amino acids. Trimming took 9 bases from V and 14 from J; bases not matched to a gene: 20. CDR1 and CDR2 from the germline V gene are SGHRS and YFSETQ. This chain's CDR3 is CAILRAGGRYGKFF. Here the CDR3 DNA reads TGCGCCATCCTACGGGCAGGGGGAAGGTACGGTAAGTTCTTC.

The chain combines TRBV11-2 with TRBJ1-4; D is unresolved. V was shortened by 4 bases and J by 5 bases, with 11 bases between the two germline ends. The CDR3 extends over 14 amino acids. Germline-derived CDR1 and CDR2 are SGHAT and FQNNGV. Here the CDR3 reads CASSSGWINEKLFF. The DNA of the CDR3 is TGTGCCAGCAGCTCCGGGTGGATAAATGAAAAACTGTTTTTT. Drawing the rest from reference TRBV11-2 and TRBJ1-4, the complete variable domain is EAGVAQSPRYKIIEKRQSVAFWCNPISGHATLYWYQQILGQGPKLLIQFQNNGVVDDSQLPKDRFSAERLKGVDSTLKIQPAKLEDSAVYLCASSSGWINEKLFFGSGTQLSVL.

This sequence joins TRBV14 and TRBJ2-7, with 12 positions matching TRBD2. This CDR3 contains 16 residues. The V and J ends lost 3 bases and 8 bases, in that order; junction bases with no gene match: 11. Germline V gene sequence: CDR1 SGHDN, CDR2 FVKESK. The DNA for the CDR3 is TGTGCCAGCAGCCACCAACCCGAGACTAGCGGGAGACAGCAGTACTTC. Translating gives CASSHQPETSGRQQYF.